A selection of T cell receptor beta chains follows, all from one sample in a study of OX40 agonist ivuxolimab in advanced cancers. TCRdb's table, derived via immunoSEQ multiplex PCR, lists solely in-frame clones and lacks some. The table shows about 50,000 clones, with about four fifths occurring only once. Sequenced material: CD4+ or CD8+ T cells sorted from blood, taken in a trial of the OX40 agonist ivuxolimab. The receptors come from an adult with an advanced solid tumor such as melanoma, head and neck, liver or kidney cancer. CDR3s leave out the opening cysteine and the closing phenylalanine or tryptophan. Each record gives: D gene, J gene, V gene, CDR3 protein. The D gene is left open where the match is weak.

d_call: TRBD2; j_call: TRBJ2-5; v_call: TRBV28; cdr3_aa: ASSFRGVETQY
d_call: TRBD2; j_call: TRBJ2-1; v_call: TRBV2; cdr3_aa: ASPASGRNNEQF
d_call: TRBD1; j_call: TRBJ2-7; v_call: TRBV28; cdr3_aa: ASSLDPGQGIHEQY
d_call: NA; j_call: TRBJ1-4; v_call: TRBV6-5; cdr3_aa: ASSPQGITNEKLF
d_call: NA; j_call: TRBJ1-4; v_call: TRBV30; cdr3_aa: AWSVRHDNATNEKLF
d_call: TRBD1; j_call: TRBJ2-1; v_call: TRBV5-1; cdr3_aa: ASSSRTGGYNEQF
d_call: NA; j_call: TRBJ2-7; v_call: TRBV4-1; cdr3_aa: ASSTGGRGNTYEQY
d_call: NA; j_call: TRBJ1-1; v_call: TRBV11-1; cdr3_aa: ASSSRVMNTEAF
d_call: NA; j_call: TRBJ1-2; v_call: TRBV19; cdr3_aa: ASSRNRGGYGYT
d_call: NA; j_call: TRBJ2-7; v_call: TRBV27; cdr3_aa: ASSSQQGESSYEQY
d_call: NA; j_call: TRBJ1-4; v_call: TRBV10-3; cdr3_aa: AIRGTGNEKLF
d_call: NA; j_call: TRBJ2-7; v_call: TRBV6-6; cdr3_aa: ASTDRYYEQY
d_call: NA; j_call: TRBJ1-1; v_call: TRBV28; cdr3_aa: ASSLFTTNTEAF
d_call: NA; j_call: TRBJ1-1; v_call: TRBV29-1; cdr3_aa: SALNTEAF
d_call: TRBD1; j_call: TRBJ1-6; v_call: TRBV25-1; cdr3_aa: ASSARTGGSPLH
d_call: TRBD1; j_call: TRBJ2-2; v_call: TRBV9; cdr3_aa: ASKQGASTGELF
d_call: TRBD2; j_call: TRBJ2-1; v_call: TRBV2; cdr3_aa: ASKRTSGSVEQF
d_call: TRBD1; j_call: TRBJ2-7; v_call: TRBV11-3; cdr3_aa: ASSIGQAPYEQY
d_call: NA; j_call: TRBJ1-1; v_call: TRBV2; cdr3_aa: ASSGDWNTEAF
d_call: NA; j_call: TRBJ1-1; v_call: TRBV30; cdr3_aa: AWRAGYTAEAF
d_call: TRBD2; j_call: TRBJ2-5; v_call: TRBV10-2; cdr3_aa: ASRETSGGDLETQY
d_call: NA; j_call: TRBJ1-1; v_call: TRBV4-1; cdr3_aa: ASSQADRPTEAF
d_call: NA; j_call: TRBJ2-7; v_call: TRBV5-1; cdr3_aa: ASSGAASYEQY
d_call: TRBD2; j_call: TRBJ2-2; v_call: TRBV6-1; cdr3_aa: ASSPGLMNTGELF
d_call: NA; j_call: TRBJ1-2; v_call: TRBV2; cdr3_aa: ASRQGGGSLGYT
d_call: NA; j_call: TRBJ2-7; v_call: TRBV20-1; cdr3_aa: SASESYEQY
d_call: NA; j_call: TRBJ2-2; v_call: TRBV5-1; cdr3_aa: ASSLVDSGELF
d_call: TRBD1; j_call: TRBJ2-2; v_call: TRBV6-1; cdr3_aa: ASSTGTGGTGELF
d_call: NA; j_call: TRBJ1-2; v_call: TRBV6-5; cdr3_aa: ASSSVGPGGYT
d_call: TRBD1; j_call: TRBJ2-1; v_call: TRBV7-9; cdr3_aa: ASSLAWTGSSYNEQF
d_call: NA; j_call: TRBJ1-1; v_call: TRBV10-2; cdr3_aa: ASLDVGTTEAF
d_call: TRBD2; j_call: TRBJ2-7; v_call: TRBV11-2; cdr3_aa: ASRYTSGSSYEQY
d_call: NA; j_call: TRBJ2-1; v_call: TRBV6-5; cdr3_aa: ASSFAGLEQF
d_call: TRBD1; j_call: TRBJ1-2; v_call: TRBV28; cdr3_aa: ASRRSRLFRGGQGRESYGYT
d_call: NA; j_call: TRBJ1-4; v_call: TRBV18; cdr3_aa: ASSPSGGNEKLF
d_call: TRBD2; j_call: TRBJ2-2; v_call: TRBV10-3; cdr3_aa: AISPSASGVNTGELF
d_call: TRBD1; j_call: TRBJ1-6; v_call: TRBV20-1; cdr3_aa: SSRQGPPLH
d_call: NA; j_call: TRBJ2-1; v_call: TRBV12-5; cdr3_aa: ASGLGQAANEQF
d_call: NA; j_call: TRBJ2-4; v_call: TRBV21-1; cdr3_aa: ASRADRERQGPVIQY
d_call: TRBD2; j_call: TRBJ2-2; v_call: TRBV4-2; cdr3_aa: ASSQETSGNTGELF
d_call: TRBD1; j_call: TRBJ2-3; v_call: TRBV5-1; cdr3_aa: ASRQGTSTDTQY
d_call: TRBD1; j_call: TRBJ2-2; v_call: TRBV7-3; cdr3_aa: ASSPGQGALAGELF
d_call: NA; j_call: TRBJ1-1; v_call: TRBV10-3; cdr3_aa: AIRGTNTEAF
d_call: NA; j_call: TRBJ2-1; v_call: TRBV5-1; cdr3_aa: ASSLLGGIISDEQF
d_call: NA; j_call: TRBJ1-4; v_call: TRBV30; cdr3_aa: AWRPPGPFNEKLF
d_call: NA; j_call: TRBJ1-5; v_call: TRBV7-2; cdr3_aa: ASSLVSDPNQPQH
d_call: NA; j_call: TRBJ1-1; v_call: TRBV5-1; cdr3_aa: ASSLVPGYNTEAF
d_call: NA; j_call: TRBJ2-6; v_call: TRBV19; cdr3_aa: ASKGGDSGANVLT
d_call: TRBD2; j_call: TRBJ2-2; v_call: TRBV5-1; cdr3_aa: ASSLNPSGRALAGELF
d_call: TRBD1; j_call: TRBJ1-4; v_call: TRBV6-5; cdr3_aa: ASSYRQGNEKLF
d_call: NA; j_call: TRBJ2-5; v_call: TRBV5-1; cdr3_aa: ASSLGRTQETQY
d_call: TRBD1; j_call: TRBJ2-5; v_call: TRBV5-5; cdr3_aa: ASSYTTGAWETQY
d_call: TRBD1; j_call: TRBJ2-7; v_call: TRBV5-1; cdr3_aa: ASSPTGGAYYYEQY
d_call: TRBD2; j_call: TRBJ2-3; v_call: TRBV5-1; cdr3_aa: ASSKGLSDTQY